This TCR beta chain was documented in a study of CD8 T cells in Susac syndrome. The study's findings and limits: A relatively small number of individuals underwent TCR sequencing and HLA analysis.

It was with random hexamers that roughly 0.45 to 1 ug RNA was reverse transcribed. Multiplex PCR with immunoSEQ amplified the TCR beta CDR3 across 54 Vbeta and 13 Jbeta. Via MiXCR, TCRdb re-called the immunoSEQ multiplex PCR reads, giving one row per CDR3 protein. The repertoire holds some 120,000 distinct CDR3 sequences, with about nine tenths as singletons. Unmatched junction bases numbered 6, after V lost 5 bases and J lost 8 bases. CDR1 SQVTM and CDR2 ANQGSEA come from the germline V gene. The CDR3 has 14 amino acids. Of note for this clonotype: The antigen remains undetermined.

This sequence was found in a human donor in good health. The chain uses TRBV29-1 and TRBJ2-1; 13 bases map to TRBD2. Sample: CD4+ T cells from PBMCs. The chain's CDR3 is CSVPGLAGEDEQFF. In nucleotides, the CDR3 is TGCAGCGTTCCTGGACTAGCGGGAGAGGATGAGCAGTTCTTC.